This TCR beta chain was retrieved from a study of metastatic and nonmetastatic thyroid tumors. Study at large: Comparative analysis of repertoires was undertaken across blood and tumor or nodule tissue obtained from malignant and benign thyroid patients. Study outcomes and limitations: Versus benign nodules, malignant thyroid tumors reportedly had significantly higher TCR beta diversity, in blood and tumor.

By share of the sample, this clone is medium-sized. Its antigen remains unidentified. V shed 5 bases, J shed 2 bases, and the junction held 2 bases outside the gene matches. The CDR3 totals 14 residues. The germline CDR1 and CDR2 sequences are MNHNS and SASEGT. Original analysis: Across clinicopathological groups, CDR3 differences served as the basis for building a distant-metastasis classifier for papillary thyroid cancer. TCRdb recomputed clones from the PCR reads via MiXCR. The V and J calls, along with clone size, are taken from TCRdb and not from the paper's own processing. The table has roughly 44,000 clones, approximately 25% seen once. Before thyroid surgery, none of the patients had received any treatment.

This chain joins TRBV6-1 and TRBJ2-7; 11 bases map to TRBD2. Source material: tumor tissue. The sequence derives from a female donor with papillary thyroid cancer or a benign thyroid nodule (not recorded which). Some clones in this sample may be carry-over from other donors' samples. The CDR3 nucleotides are TGTGCCAGCAGTTTAGCGGGGGGGACCTACGAGCAGTACTTC. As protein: CASSLAGGTYEQYF.